These T cell receptor beta chains were read from a single sample in a study of cytomegalovirus exposure and HLA in healthy donors. Generated by immunoSEQ multiplex PCR, the TCRdb table keeps only in-frame clones and is missing some. The sample yields 85,000 to 120,000 clones, roughly four fifths seen once. Material for sequencing was PBMCs. The source of these receptors is a man aged 50 or older in good health and CMV-seronegative. Both conserved end residues are part of each CDR3. A D gene is named only where the DNA matches it firmly. Expanded clones are given a class, and other clones once, few, many or no size at all.

clone_size	v_call	d_call	j_call	cdr3_nt	cdr3_aa
-	TRBV18	-	TRBJ2-3	TGTGCCAGCTCACCATCGGACAGACTCGCATCGTATTTT	CASSPSDRLASYF
-	TRBV2	-	TRBJ2-2	TGTGCCAGCATGAGGCAGGGGCTGGGCGGGGAGCTGTTTTTT	CASMRQGLGGELFF
-	TRBV7-9	-	TRBJ1-1	TGTGCCAGCAGTTACAGGGAAACTGAAGCTTTCTTT	CASSYRETEAFF
-	TRBV10-3	TRBD1	TRBJ1-2	TGTGCCATCAGTGAGTCGGTAGCGGGCGGGCAGGGGGCCGTCACCTTC	CAISESVAGGQGAVTF
-	TRBV29-1	-	TRBJ1-2	TGCAGCGTTTTGGAGACTGATTGGTATGGCTACACCTTC	CSVLETDWYGYTF
-	TRBV5-6	-	TRBJ1-4	TGTGCCAGCAGCAGTCCCGGACGGGTAATGACAGAACTGTTTTTT	CASSSPGRVMTELFF
-	TRBV7-3	-	TRBJ2-1	TGTGCCAGCAGCTTAAGTGCTTCTAGATACAATGAGCAGTTCTTC	CASSLSASRYNEQFF
-	TRBV2	-	TRBJ1-5	TGTGCCAGCAGTTCCCTAAACAGGGCATCGCAGCCCCAGCATTTT	CASSSLNRASQPQHF
-	TRBV7-2	TRBD2	TRBJ2-1	TGTGCCAGCAGCTTAGGCGGGGGCTCCTACAATGAGCAGTTCTTC	CASSLGGGSYNEQFF
-	TRBV30	-	TRBJ1-2	TGTGCCGCCCCTTACAGGGATGGCTACACCTTC	CAAPYRDGYTF
-	TRBV11-2	TRBD1	TRBJ1-4	TGTGCCAGCAGCCGAAAGGGGGCAGTTAATGAAAAACTGTTTTTT	CASSRKGAVNEKLFF
once	TRBV19	-	TRBJ1-6	TGTGCCAGTAGGGGGGGGCAAGAGACGGGACTGGCGCTTCTCTCCTATAATTCACCCCTCCACTTT	CASRGGQETGLALLSYNSPLHF
few	TRBV7-6	-	TRBJ1-1	TGTGCCAGCAGTGCATCGGGGGCTGAAGCTTTCTTT	CASSASGAEAFF
-	TRBV2	-	TRBJ1-2	TGTGCCAGCAGGACAAGGGGGGGAGATGGCTACACCTTC	CASRTRGGDGYTF
few	TRBV20-1	-	TRBJ2-3	TGCAGTGCGCCGGCGGGAGATACGCAGTATTTT	CSAPAGDTQYF
once	TRBV12-5	TRBD2	TRBJ2-1	TGTGCTAGTGGTCCGCCCCTAGCGGGGGGGCAGAATGAGCAGTTCTTC	CASGPPLAGGQNEQFF
-	TRBV7-2	TRBD2	TRBJ2-3	TGTGCCAGCAGCTACCCGCGGGGGGGGGTGCCAGATACGCAGTATTTT	CASSYPRGGVPDTQYF
few	TRBV7-2	-	TRBJ1-1	TGTGCCAGCAGCCGGGAGGGGATCCTTGGAGCTTTCTTT	CASSREGILGAFF
-	TRBV7-8	-	TRBJ2-2	TGTGCCAGCAGAATTACCCGGGACAATGGGGAGCTGTTTTTT	CASRITRDNGELFF
few	TRBV29-1	-	TRBJ1-1	TGCAGCGTTGATGGGCGGGAGAACACTGAAGCTTTCTTT	CSVDGRENTEAFF
-	TRBV5-5	-	TRBJ2-1	TGTGCCAGCAGCTGGGGAGGCCTCCCCTACAATGAGCAGTTCTTC	CASSWGGLPYNEQFF
-	TRBV19	-	TRBJ2-5	TGTGCCAGTAGTCGAGGATTACAAGAGACCCAGTACTTC	CASSRGLQETQYF
-	TRBV13	-	TRBJ2-3	TGTGCCAGCGTACAGATAGATACGCAGTATTTT	CASVQIDTQYF
few	TRBV6-5	-	TRBJ2-2	TGTGCCAGCAGGAACGACTTTTCGAACACCGGGGAGCTGTTTTTT	CASRNDFSNTGELFF
-	TRBV10-3	-	TRBJ2-7	TGTGCCATCAGTGAGTCGCAGGGAACCTACGAGCAGTACTTC	CAISESQGTYEQYF
once	TRBV28	-	TRBJ1-1	TGTGCCAGCAGTTTATACCGGAGCCCGAACACTGAAGCTTTCTTT	CASSLYRSPNTEAFF